The source of this TCR beta chain is a study of cytomegalovirus exposure and HLA in healthy donors. TCRdb keeps only in-frame clones here, not all; method: immunoSEQ multiplex PCR. This sample has 100,000 to 150,000 clones; 94% occur once, and the top ten carry 1% to 1.5%. Deletions cut 5 bases from V and 3 bases from J, with 13 bases between. Germline V gene data show CDR1 as SGHAT and CDR2 as FQNNGV. The length of the CDR3 is 14 residues. Regarding the study as a whole: The TCR clusters that emerged in the first cohort tended, a later analysis found, to co-occur in the approximately 120 validation repertoires. Among TCR sequences, most were rare, though some public TCRs appeared in many donors.

This clone is a singleton in its sample. Antigen: not known. The receptor's source is a woman in her late teens or twenties in good health and CMV-seronegative. The sequenced sample was PBMCs. This chain connects TRBV11-2 to TRBJ1-2; D is unclear. The CDR3 sequence: CASSDKIVYYGYTF. The DNA for the CDR3 is TGTGCCAGCAGCGATAAAATAGTTTACTATGGCTACACCTTC. The whole variable domain, remainder taken from reference TRBV11-2 and TRBJ1-2, is EAGVAQSPRYKIIEKRQSVAFWCNPISGHATLYWYQQILGQGPKLLIQFQNNGVVDDSQLPKDRFSAERLKGVDSTLKIQPAKLEDSAVYLCASSDKIVYYGYTFGSGTRLTVV.